The sequence of this T cell receptor (beta chain) was determined in a study of cytomegalovirus exposure and HLA in healthy donors. Overall study results and limits: A later analysis appeared to link common viral pathogens to several of the most significant clusters. Later work showed greater clonal expansion in HLA-associated TCR beta chains than in equally common others. Information on immune exposure was restricted to one variable (CMV serostatus).

This clone was counted between two and nine times. Its antigen is unknown. 13 Jbeta primers and 60 Vbeta primers were used for the PCR. Clones were sequenced by immunoSEQ multiplex PCR, and TCRdb holds only the in-frame ones, with some missing. The sample records 160,000 or so clones, roughly 72% being singletons. The CDR3 totals 14 residues. Germline CDR1 SGDLS, CDR2 YYNGEE. V shed 0 bases and J shed 4 bases, with 8 bases lying between them. This TCR came from a middle-aged woman in good health and CMV-seronegative. The sequenced sample consisted of PBMCs. The chain has TRBV9 and TRBJ1-5; a weak D match, TRBD1 (5 bases). CDR3 sequence: CASSVGAGNQPQHF. The CDR3 DNA follows: TGTGCCAGCAGCGTAGGGGCAGGGAATCAGCCCCAGCATTTT.